This entry lists 29 T cell receptor beta chains sequenced from one sample in a study of blood T cells in healthy people across ages. Sample-barcoded 5' priming and a J-beta primer mix drove a second PCR of roughly 7 to 11 cycles. TCRdb recomputed calls from the 5' RACE reads with MiXCR, one row per CDR3 protein. The sample consists of 600,000 to 1,000,000 distinct CDR3 sequences, about three fifths of them appearing once. Material: blood. The origin of the receptors is a man younger than 40 in good health.

Only a few counts were recorded for this clonotype. V is TRBV20-1 and J is TRBJ2-7; D ambiguous. The CDR3 runs 12 residues. The V end lost 5 bases, the J end lost 2 bases, and 10 bases lay between the germline ends. CDR1 DFQATT and CDR2 SNEGSKA come from the germline V gene (reference sequence). Here the CDR3 DNA reads TGCAGTGCTCCTACTCGCCCCTACGAGCAGTACTTC. It codes for CSAPTRPYEQYF.

This chain uses TRBV5-6 with TRBJ2-1; 11 nucleotides agree with TRBD2. The CDR3 has 14 amino acids. Germline trimming cut 2 bases from V and 8 bases from J; bases unmatched to any gene: 3. CDR1 is SGHDT and CDR2 is YYEEEE in the germline V gene. The CDR3 reads CASSFSGGADEQFF. The CDR3 DNA follows: TGTGCCAGCAGCTTTAGCGGGGGGGCCGATGAGCAGTTCTTC.

The chain employs TRBV20-1 and TRBJ2-4; TRBD2 is a possible D gene (5 bases). CDR3 length: 14 amino acids. Germline assignment: CDR1 DFQATT and CDR2 SNEGSKA (reference sequence). The CDR3 reads CSGEFGGPKNIQYF. In nucleotides, the CDR3 is TGCAGCGGAGAGTTTGGAGGCCCCAAAAACATTCAGTACTTC.

The chain joins TRBV27 to TRBJ1-2, with 8 bases lining up with TRBD1. Germline trimming cut 4 bases from V and 4 bases from J; bases unmatched to any gene: 8. The length of the CDR3 is 15 residues. Germline V gene sequence: CDR1 MNHEY, CDR2 SMNVEV (reference sequence). CDR3 bases: TGTGCCAGCAGTTCGGCGGGACAGGCCTCCTATGGCTACACCTTC. Protein product: CASSSAGQASYGYTF.

In DNA, the CDR3 is TGTGCCAGCAGCGGCGACAGATCAACCAAAAACATTCAGTACTTC. Amino acid sequence: CASSGDRSTKNIQYF. This chain uses TRBV12-3 or TRBV12-4 with TRBJ2-5; D is perhaps TRBD1 (5 bases). Matching the DNA end better, TRBJ2-4 makes the J call doubtful. The CDR3 loop spans 15 amino acids.

The V call is TRBV7-9, the J call TRBJ2-1, with 8 positions matching TRBD1. The CDR3 has 15 amino acids. Germline CDR1 is SEHNR and CDR2 is FQNEAQ (reference sequence). Trimming cost V 3 bases and J 7 bases; bases outside gene matches: 8. CDR3 loop: CASSLSQGAVNEQFF. CDR3 nucleotides: TGTGCCAGCAGCTTGAGCCAGGGGGCGGTTAATGAGCAGTTCTTC.

A word on this clonotype: A read error may account for a junction end that differs from germline. The rearrangement joins TRBV27 to TRBJ2-7, with unresolved D. Germline CDR1 is MNHEY and CDR2 is SMNVEV (reference sequence). The CDR3 is 13 amino acids. CDR3 sequence reads: CASSVSGLSNQYF. DNA for the CDR3: TGTGCCAGCAGTGTATCGGGCCTTTCTAATCAGTACTTC.

The chain combines TRBV29-1 with TRBJ2-7, with unresolved D. The CDR3 contains 11 residues. Germline V gene sequence: CDR1 SQVTM, CDR2 ANQGSEA. V was pared by 7 bases and J by 7 bases, with 14 bases between. As DNA, the CDR3 is TGCAGCGCGGACCTATTTAATGAGCAGTACTTC. Protein sequence: CSADLFNEQYF.

The chain joins TRBV20-1 to TRBJ2-3; D unclear. Germline CDR1 is DFQATT and CDR2 is SNEGSKA (reference sequence). The CDR3 is made up of 15 amino acids. Between the trimmed V and J ends, which lost 1 base and 0 bases, there was a span of 11 bases. CDR3 nucleotides: TGCAGTGCTAGAGGTCTCAGAACTAGCACAGATACGCAGTATTTT. Residues: CSARGLRTSTDTQYF.

The chain recombines TRBV2 with TRBJ1-2; tentatively, D is TRBD1 (6 bases). The CDR3 spans 16 residues. V lost 8 bases and J lost 0, with 19 bases in between. CDR1 SNHLY and CDR2 FYNNEI come from the germline V gene. The CDR3 coding sequence is TGTGCCAGCCTCTTACTCCGGGACACCACTAACTATGGCTACACCTTC. Its protein is CASLLLRDTTNYGYTF.

The chain combines TRBV13 with TRBJ2-3; 10 bases map to TRBD1. The V gene's germline CDR1 is PRHDT and CDR2 FYEKMQ (reference sequence). The length of the CDR3 is 16 residues. V shed 5 bases and J 5 bases; nucleotides not matched to a gene: 10. CDR3 loop: CASSIRTGGRRDTQYF. CDR3 nucleotides: TGTGCCAGCAGCATACGGACAGGGGGACGAAGAGATACGCAGTATTTT. The variable domain in full, completed from reference TRBV13 and TRBJ2-3, reads AAGVIQSPRHLIKEKRETATLKCYPIPRHDTVYWYQQGPGQDPQFLISFYEKMQSDKGSIPDRFSAQQFSDYHSELNMSSLELGDSALYFCASSIRTGGRRDTQYFGPGTRLTVL.

The sample holds a few counts of this clonotype. This chain joins TRBV7-2 and TRBJ2-3; weak D call: TRBD1 (6 bases). Germline-derived CDR1 and CDR2 are SGHTA and FQGNSA. The CDR3 is 14 amino acids. V was shortened by 1 base and J by 4 bases, with 9 bases between the two germline ends. CDR3 DNA: TGTGCCAGCAGCTTAGTACAGGGTTCAGATACGCAGTATTTT. The encoded protein is CASSLVQGSDTQYF.

This clonotype was counted only a few times. The chain employs TRBV29-1 and TRBJ2-5; D may match TRBD1 or TRBD2 (5 bases each). Trimming took off 5 bases at V and 4 bases at J, with 14 bases between the two ends. In germline, CDR1 is SQVTM, CDR2 ANQGSEA. CDR3 length: 13 residues. DNA for the CDR3: TGCAGCGTTCTTATAACGGGGCCAGAGACCCAGTACTTC. Its protein is CSVLITGPETQYF.

The V call is TRBV20-1, the J call TRBJ2-3, with D unclear. Germline V gene sequence: CDR1 DFQATT, CDR2 SNEGSKA (reference sequence). The ends were cut back, 4 bases at V and 2 bases at J, with 10 bases in the middle. The CDR3 has 13 amino acids. CDR3 nucleotide sequence: TGCAGTGCTATGTGGGAAACCACAGATACGCAGTATTTT. This translates into CSAMWETTDTQYF.

This CDR3 reads CSARLRSDTQYF. CDR3 DNA: TGCAGCGCCAGATTACGGTCTGATACGCAGTATTTT. The chain combines TRBV29-1 with TRBJ2-3; D not certain. Germline assignment: CDR1 SQVTM and CDR2 ANQGSEA. V lost 7 bases and J 6 bases, leaving 14 bases between the germline ends. The CDR3 contains 12 residues.

This clonotype turned up a few times. This chain links TRBV24-1 with TRBJ2-1; no firm D call. Germline CDR1 and CDR2: KGHDR and SFDVKD. V lost 3 bases to trimming and J lost 7 bases, with 6 bases between them. This CDR3 has 12 amino acids. The CDR3 is CATSDRRNEQFF. The DNA of the CDR3 is TGTGCCACCAGTGATCGTAGAAATGAGCAGTTCTTC.

This clonotype has a handful of counts. The rearrangement uses TRBV6-5 and TRBJ1-2; tentatively, D is TRBD1 (6 bases). Germline loops: CDR1 MNHEY, CDR2 SVGAGI. The length of the CDR3 is 12 residues. V was clipped by 4 bases and J by 8 bases, with 11 bases between them. CDR3 DNA: TGTGCCAGCAGTTCCTTTGGGGGCGGCTACACCTTC. Translation: CASSSFGGGYTF.

The V call is TRBV21-1, the J call TRBJ2-7; the table's D gene call, TRBD1, was not cross checked with the DNA. TRBV21-1 is a listed pseudogene. This CDR3 region has 15 residues. This chain's CDR3 is CASSKVPGLVYEQYF. CDR3 bases: TGTGCCAGCAGCAAAGTCCCCGGTTTAGTCTACGAGCAGTACTTC.

The table lists this clonotype with a few counts. The chain is built from TRBV12-3 or TRBV12-4 and TRBJ2-7, with D hard to call. V lost 6 bases and J lost 3, with 15 bases in between. The CDR3 is 14 amino acids. CDR3 bases: TGTGCCAGCAGCCCGTCGGGCCCGAACTACGAGCAGTACTTC. Its protein is CASSPSGPNYEQYF.

This clonotype was found a few times. The chain has TRBV20-1 and TRBJ2-1, with D hard to call. CDR3 length: 13 amino acids. The V end lost 3 bases, the J end lost 0 bases, and 6 bases lay between the germline ends. Looked up from germline, CDR1 is DFQATT and CDR2 is SNEGSKA (reference sequence). The CDR3 reads CSARHGSYNEQFF. CDR3 DNA sequence: TGCAGTGCTAGGCACGGCTCCTACAATGAGCAGTTCTTC.

The V call is TRBV29-1, the J call TRBJ2-3; 7 bases map to TRBD2. Germline CDR1 reads SQVTM; CDR2 reads ANQGSEA. V was clipped by 4 bases and J by 8 bases; unmatched bases: 6. This CDR3 has 12 amino acids. The CDR3 DNA reads as TGCAGCGTTGGACTAGCCCGATTTACGCAGTATTTT. Protein: CSVGLARFTQYF.

The rearrangement uses TRBV11-2 and TRBJ2-3, with 10 bases that match TRBD2. CDR3 length: 15 residues. Trimming cost V 5 bases and J 2 bases; bases outside gene matches: 4. CDR1 is SGHAT, CDR2 FQNNGV, per germline. CDR3 protein: CASSETSGLTDTQYF. CDR3 sequence (DNA): TGTGCCAGCAGCGAGACTAGCGGGCTCACAGATACGCAGTATTTT.

The chain is built from TRBV7-9 and TRBJ1-4, with no clear D. Germline values: CDR1 SEHNR, CDR2 FQNEAQ (reference sequence). The CDR3 extends over 14 amino acids. Trimming removed 4 bases from V and 3 bases from J, with 9 bases in between. The CDR3 is CASSYPSANEKLFF. CDR3 in DNA: TGTGCCAGCAGCTACCCTTCGGCTAATGAAAAACTGTTTTTT.

Note on this clonotype: The junction departs from the called germline gene at one end, perhaps through a read error. The rearrangement links TRBV7-9 to TRBJ2-1, with 12 bases aligning to TRBD2. The V gene's germline CDR1 is SEHNR and CDR2 FQNEAQ (reference sequence). The CDR3 length is 17 residues. The CDR3 region has the DNA TGTGCCAGCAGCTACTACAGGACTAGCGGGGTTTACAAGGAGCAGTTCTTC. This sequence encodes CASSYYRTSGVYKEQFF.

The chain couples TRBV28 to TRBJ2-4; TRBD1 aligns across 9 bases. The length of the CDR3 is 14 residues. From germline, CDR1 is MDHEN and CDR2 SYDVKM. The V segment lost 5 bases and the J segment 6 bases; nucleotides outside the gene matches: 5. The CDR3 loop reads CASSDPGQGNIQYF. CDR3 sequence (DNA): TGTGCCAGCAGTGACCCGGGACAGGGAAACATTCAGTACTTC.

The chain carries TRBV6-5 and TRBJ2-5, with D unclear. TRBJ2-7 explains the end of the DNA better; the J call may be wrong. Germline V gives CDR1 MNHEY, CDR2 SVGAGI. The CDR3 spans 12 residues. CDR3 in DNA: TGTGCCAGCAGCACCAACCCCTACGAGCAGTACTTC. Amino acid sequence: CASSTNPYEQYF.

With regard to this clonotype: Germline is not matched at one junction end, which may reflect a read error. The rearrangement links TRBV29-1 to TRBJ2-1, with D hard to call. There are 14 residues in the CDR3. Germline V gene sequence: CDR1 SQVTM, CDR2 ANQGSEA. CDR3 DNA sequence: TGCAGCGTTGTGGCGCTAAGCTCCTGCAATGAGCAGTTCTTC. Translation gives CSVVALSSCNEQFF.

The chain couples TRBV7-9 to TRBJ2-2, with unresolved D. V shed 8 bases and J shed 0 bases, with 16 bases lying between them. The germline V gene has CDR1 SEHNR and CDR2 FQNEAQ (reference sequence). The CDR3 contains 16 residues. CDR3 in DNA: TGTGCCAGCTTTAGGGTCCCGCAGCCGAACACCGGGGAGCTGTTTTTT. Translated: CASFRVPQPNTGELFF.

The chain combines TRBV29-1 with TRBJ2-2, with D tentatively TRBD1 (6 bases). The CDR3 runs 13 residues. In germline, CDR1 is SQVTM, CDR2 ANQGSEA. V lost 8 bases, J lost 1 base, and 11 bases lay in between. The CDR3 region has the DNA TGCAGCACATCGACAGGGAACACCGGGGAGCTGTTTTTT. Translated: CSTSTGNTGELFF.